A selection of T cell receptor beta chains follows, all from one sample in a study of beta chain features in type 1 diabetes. The repertoire was sequenced with immunoSEQ multiplex PCR; TCRdb's copy has only in-frame clones and lacks some. The sample carries roughly 340,000 clones, roughly 14% recorded once. Input material: naive CD4+ T cells from blood. The receptors were sampled from a woman younger than 30 with type 1 diabetes. Each CDR3 is given with its conserved first and last residue. The order of the fields is J gene, V gene, CDR3 protein.

j_gene: TRBJ2-3; v_gene: TRBV9; CDR3aa: CASSLGQLTDTQYF
j_gene: TRBJ1-1; v_gene: TRBV7-9; CDR3aa: CATPGGVENTEAFF
j_gene: TRBJ2-1; v_gene: TRBV5-1; CDR3aa: CASSPGLADYNEQFF
j_gene: TRBJ1-1; v_gene: TRBV5-1; CDR3aa: CASSTGSETDTEAFF
j_gene: TRBJ1-5; v_gene: TRBV19; CDR3aa: CASSIGADSNQPQHF
j_gene: TRBJ2-3; v_gene: TRBV6-5; CDR3aa: CASSLGEVGTDTQYF
j_gene: TRBJ2-5; v_gene: TRBV7-9; CDR3aa: CASSLAGVETQYF
j_gene: TRBJ1-1; v_gene: TRBV5-1; CDR3aa: CASSLTGQHFTEAFF
j_gene: TRBJ2-5; v_gene: TRBV5-4; CDR3aa: CASSQQGSRETQYF
j_gene: TRBJ2-7; v_gene: TRBV28; CDR3aa: CASSFPSPTSYEQYF
j_gene: TRBJ2-5; v_gene: TRBV28; CDR3aa: CASSLWGTGQQETQYF
j_gene: TRBJ2-1; v_gene: TRBV18; CDR3aa: CASSLTGTGEQFF
j_gene: TRBJ2-3; v_gene: TRBV7-2; CDR3aa: CASISVRDRGKDTQYF
j_gene: TRBJ2-3; v_gene: TRBV7-2; CDR3aa: CASSPPWVAGEGDTQYF
j_gene: TRBJ2-1; v_gene: TRBV5-1; CDR3aa: CASSPLGAGAPSEQFF
j_gene: TRBJ2-7; v_gene: TRBV7-9; CDR3aa: CASSFGTASWGEQYF
j_gene: TRBJ2-3; v_gene: TRBV7-2; CDR3aa: CASSPPGAEADTQYF
j_gene: TRBJ2-5; v_gene: TRBV11-3; CDR3aa: CASSLLAGNEETQYF
j_gene: TRBJ2-6; v_gene: TRBV19; CDR3aa: CASNYFSGANVLTF
j_gene: TRBJ2-3; v_gene: TRBV6-1; CDR3aa: CASSATSADTQYF
j_gene: TRBJ2-6; v_gene: TRBV5-1; CDR3aa: CASSLGSPSPGANVLTF
j_gene: TRBJ2-7; v_gene: TRBV28; CDR3aa: CASSPRTGGYEQYF
j_gene: TRBJ2-1; v_gene: TRBV10-1; CDR3aa: CASSAGTANEQFF
j_gene: TRBJ1-1; v_gene: TRBV4-1; CDR3aa: CASSQLGEPGQGRAFF
j_gene: TRBJ1-1; v_gene: TRBV6-6; CDR3aa: CASSYSSGMAAFF
j_gene: TRBJ2-3; v_gene: TRBV11-2; CDR3aa: CASSSLDYRSTDTQYF
j_gene: TRBJ2-1; v_gene: TRBV4-3; CDR3aa: CASSQEHPSFLEQFF
j_gene: TRBJ1-5; v_gene: TRBV30; CDR3aa: CAWSVGATGQPQHF
j_gene: TRBJ2-1; v_gene: TRBV18; CDR3aa: CASSPPGSSYNEQFF